Listed below are T cell receptor beta chains from one sample, sequenced in a study of identical twins. A single record per CDR3 protein comes from TCRdb applying MiXCR to the 5' RACE reads. The data contain around 280,000 distinct CDR3 sequences, about 8.1% of them seen just once; the ten biggest clones take up less than 2.5%. The same sample was also studied in work on yellow fever vaccine responses in identical twins.

The sequencing input was memory (CD45RO+) T cells sorted from blood. These receptors were collected from a woman aged 18 to 35 in good health. CDR3s include the opening cysteine and the closing phenylalanine or tryptophan. A D gene is named only where the DNA matches it firmly. Some rows mark clone size as missing; the rest say once, few, many or name a class of expanded clone.

D	V	size	J	DNA	CDR3
NA	TRBV12-3/TRBV12-4	many	TRBJ2-3	TGTGCCAGCAGCCTGAGGACAACAGATACGCAGTATTTT	CASSLRTTDTQYF
NA	TRBV29-1	many	TRBJ1-2	TGCAGCTTTTTCCCCGGGGGGAACTATGGCTACACCTTC	CSFFPGGNYGYTF
NA	TRBV5-1	few	TRBJ2-1	TGCGCCAGCAGCTTGGACGGGACCTCCTACAATGAGCAGTTCTTC	CASSLDGTSYNEQFF
NA	TRBV19	NA	TRBJ2-7	TGTGCCAGTAGTATAGGTCTGGGGGCGAACTCCTACGAGCAGTACTTC	CASSIGLGANSYEQYF
NA	TRBV7-9	few	TRBJ1-5	TGTGCCAGCAGCTTAGGTACAGGGATCAATCAGCCCCAGCATTTT	CASSLGTGINQPQHF
TRBD2	TRBV6-2/TRBV6-3	few	TRBJ2-5	TGTGCCAGCAGGAGGACTAGCGGGGGATACCAAGAGACCCAGTACTTC	CASRRTSGGYQETQYF
TRBD1	TRBV5-1	many	TRBJ2-3	TGCGCCAGCAGCTTAGGACAGGGGAACACAGATACGCAGTATTTT	CASSLGQGNTDTQYF
NA	TRBV12-3/TRBV12-4	NA	TRBJ1-5	TGTGCCAGCAGTGGGGGTAAGCAGCCCCAGCATTTT	CASSGGKQPQHF
NA	TRBV3-1	few	TRBJ2-1	TGTGCCAGCAGCCAAGATTGGAGAGTTCCCAATGAGCAGTTCTTC	CASSQDWRVPNEQFF
NA	TRBV15	many	TRBJ1-1	TGTGCCACCAGCAGAGCGAGGGTCAGGACTGAAGCTTTCTTT	CATSRARVRTEAFF
NA	TRBV6-6	few	TRBJ1-2	TGTGCCAGCAGGAGGGGGGATTCCTATGGCTACACCTTC	CASRRGDSYGYTF
NA	TRBV12-3/TRBV12-4	many	TRBJ2-3	TGTGCCAGCAGCTTTGGGGGCCGGACAGATACGCAGTATTTT	CASSFGGRTDTQYF
TRBD2	TRBV2	many	TRBJ2-3	TGTGCCAGCAGAGTGTTTCCCGGGACTAGCGGGAGGCCTAGCACAGATACGCAGTATTTT	CASRVFPGTSGRPSTDTQYF
NA	TRBV5-1	many	TRBJ2-5	TGCGCCAGCAGCTTGGAGTTTCGCGAGACCCAGTACTTC	CASSLEFRETQYF
NA	TRBV7-2	NA	TRBJ2-7	TGTGCCAGCAGCTTAGCGCAGGGGCTTTACGAGCAGTACTTC	CASSLAQGLYEQYF
TRBD2	TRBV12-3/TRBV12-4	few	TRBJ2-1	TGTGCCAGCAGTCTTGGGCCGGGACTAGAGGACAATGAGCAGTTCTTC	CASSLGPGLEDNEQFF
TRBD2	TRBV28	many	TRBJ2-3	TGTGCCAGCAGGGATAGCGGGTCCACAGATACGCAGTATTTT	CASRDSGSTDTQYF
NA	TRBV21-1	many	TRBJ1-6	TGTGCCAGCAGCAAAGCGAAGGCCAGCCGCAGCAATTCACCCCTCCACTTT	CASSKAKASRSNSPLHF
NA	TRBV15	many	TRBJ2-3	TGTGCCACCAGCAGGGCGCCTGCCCTAACCCCATCTCTCGGTACGCAGTATTTT	CATSRAPALTPSLGTQYF
TRBD2	TRBV5-1	few	TRBJ2-1	TGCGCCAGCAGCTTGGCCGGGACTAGGAGCAATGAGCAGTTCTTC	CASSLAGTRSNEQFF
TRBD1	TRBV7-2	many	TRBJ2-4	TGTGCCAGCAGCCCAGGGGGTTCCAAAAACATTCAGTACTTC	CASSPGGSKNIQYF
NA	TRBV20-1	few	TRBJ2-1	TGCAGTGCTAGCGTGGACGGTGATCTCGATGAGCAGTTCTTC	CSASVDGDLDEQFF
NA	TRBV20-1	NA	TRBJ2-1	TGCAGTGCTAGTGCCTCCACGGATGAGCAGTTCTTC	CSASASTDEQFF
TRBD1	TRBV20-1	NA	TRBJ2-3	TGCAGTGCTGATGGACAGGGCGGCACGCAGTATTTT	CSADGQGGTQYF
NA	TRBV6-1	NA	TRBJ1-3	TGTGCCAGCAGTGAAGCGGCCAGGTCGCGCTCTGGAAACACCATATATTTT	CASSEAARSRSGNTIYF
TRBD1	TRBV2	many	TRBJ2-4	TGTGCCAGCAGGGCCGGGACAGGGCAGAACATTCAGTACTTC	CASRAGTGQNIQYF
TRBD1	TRBV5-1	many	TRBJ1-1	TGTGCCAGCAGCTCTGGGACAGAGAACACTGAAGCTTTCTTT	CASSSGTENTEAFF
NA	TRBV12-3/TRBV12-4	many	TRBJ2-7	TGTGCCAGCAGTTTAACCGAATGGTCGATCTACGAGCAGTACTTC	CASSLTEWSIYEQYF